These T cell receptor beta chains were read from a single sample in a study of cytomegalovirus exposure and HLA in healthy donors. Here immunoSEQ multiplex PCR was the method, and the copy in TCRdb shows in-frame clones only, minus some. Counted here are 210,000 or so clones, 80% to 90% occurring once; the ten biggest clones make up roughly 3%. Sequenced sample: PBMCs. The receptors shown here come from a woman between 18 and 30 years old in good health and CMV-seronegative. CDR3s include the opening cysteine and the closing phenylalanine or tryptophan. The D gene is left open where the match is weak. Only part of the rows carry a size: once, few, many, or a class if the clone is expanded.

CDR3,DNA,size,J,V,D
CASSPLGTSGNTGELFF,TGCGCCAGCAGCCCACTCGGGACTAGCGGGAACACCGGGGAGCTGTTTTTT,.,TRBJ2-2,TRBV4-1,TRBD2
CASSQPGQGRYEQYF,TGTGCCAGCAGCCAACCAGGACAGGGTAGGTACGAGCAGTACTTC,.,TRBJ2-7,TRBV4-2,TRBD1
CASSEAAGYTEAFF,TGTGCCAGCAGTGAAGCGGCAGGGTACACTGAAGCTTTCTTT,.,TRBJ1-1,TRBV6-1,.
CASSYTSGNPIYEQYF,TGTGCCAGCAGCTACACTAGCGGGAACCCTATCTACGAGCAGTACTTC,.,TRBJ2-7,TRBV5-4,TRBD2
CASSPPGTRYNEQFF,TGTGCCAGCAGCCCGCCCGGGACTCGTTACAATGAGCAGTTCTTC,.,TRBJ2-1,TRBV28,.
CAISESPVHYGYTF,TGTGCCATCAGTGAGTCCCCGGTCCACTATGGCTACACCTTC,.,TRBJ1-2,TRBV10-3,.
CASSSGRGSFNEQFF,TGTGCCAGCAGCTCCGGCAGGGGATCTTTCAATGAGCAGTTCTTC,.,TRBJ2-1,TRBV7-3,.
CAISEGWGQAHTEAFF,TGTGCCATCAGTGAGGGCTGGGGACAGGCGCACACTGAAGCTTTCTTT,.,TRBJ1-1,TRBV10-3,TRBD1
CASRIATRTGEQFF,TGTGCCAGCCGGATCGCGACTAGGACGGGTGAGCAGTTCTTC,.,TRBJ2-1,TRBV6-5,.
CSVVPGLPSSYEQYF,TGCAGCGTTGTCCCAGGGCTCCCTAGTTCCTACGAGCAGTACTTC,.,TRBJ2-7,TRBV29-1,.
CASSVGTGRGDTEAFF,TGTGCCAGCAGCGTAGGGACAGGGCGTGGGGACACTGAAGCTTTCTTT,.,TRBJ1-1,TRBV9,TRBD1
CASSLKLAGAGEQYF,TGTGCCAGCAGTTTGAAGCTAGCGGGAGCTGGAGAGCAGTACTTC,.,TRBJ2-7,TRBV28,TRBD2
CASSFTSGGRGLYNEQFF,TGTGCCAGCAGTTTTACTAGTGGCGGGAGGGGGCTGTACAATGAGCAGTTCTTC,.,TRBJ2-1,TRBV27,TRBD2
CASSPRTSGINTGELFF,TGTGCCAGCAGCCCTCGGACTAGCGGGATAAACACCGGGGAGCTGTTTTTT,.,TRBJ2-2,TRBV7-2,TRBD2
CASSDRDYLLSGANVLTF,TGTGCCAGCAGTGACCGGGACTATCTTTTATCTGGGGCCAACGTCCTGACTTTC,.,TRBJ2-6,TRBV6-1,TRBD2
CASSLSPNSGDTQYF,TGTGCCAGCAGTTTATCGCCAAACTCGGGGGATACGCAGTATTTT,.,TRBJ2-3,TRBV28,.
CAIKGEYNQPQHF,TGTGCCATCAAGGGGGAGTACAATCAGCCCCAGCATTTT,.,TRBJ1-5,TRBV10-3,.
CASSFTGTGSNEQFF,TGCGCCAGCAGCTTTACCGGGACAGGGAGTAATGAGCAGTTCTTC,.,TRBJ2-1,TRBV5-1,TRBD1
CASSTWTSARRAEQFF,TGTGCCAGCAGCACCTGGACTAGCGCAAGGCGGGCGGAGCAGTTCTTC,.,TRBJ2-1,TRBV7-9,TRBD2
CASSPPTGISVLTF,TGTGCCAGCAGCCCTCCTACAGGGATTAGCGTCCTGACTTTC,.,TRBJ2-6,TRBV9,.
CASSPFGGPYNEQFF,TGTGCCAGCTCACCATTCGGAGGCCCCTACAATGAGCAGTTCTTC,few,TRBJ2-1,TRBV18,.
CASSQGQGPSNQPQHF,TGTGCCAGCAGCCAAGGACAGGGACCTAGCAATCAGCCCCAGCATTTT,.,TRBJ1-5,TRBV4-2,TRBD1
CASRVSGEGNTIYF,TGTGCCAGCAGAGTCTCAGGGGAGGGAAACACCATATATTTT,.,TRBJ1-3,TRBV27,.
CASSQGSAYGYTF,TGTGCCAGCAGTCAAGGTAGCGCCTATGGCTACACCTTC,.,TRBJ1-2,TRBV28,.
CASSIGRGRGEETQYF,TGTGCCAGTAGTATCGGCAGGGGCAGGGGGGAAGAGACCCAGTACTTC,.,TRBJ2-5,TRBV19,.
CALNGGGRSYNEQFF,TGCGCCCTCAATGGGGGGGGGCGATCCTACAATGAGCAGTTCTTC,.,TRBJ2-1,TRBV5-1,.
CASSQKRSADTQYF,TGTGCCAGCAGCCAAAAGAGGTCCGCAGATACGCAGTATTTT,.,TRBJ2-3,TRBV7-9,.
CVIYGYTF,TGTGTTATATATGGCTACACCTTC,.,TRBJ1-2,TRBV28,.
CASRVDRNEQYF,TGTGCCAGCAGAGTGGACAGAAACGAGCAGTACTTC,.,TRBJ2-7,TRBV2,.
CAWSVSRNTEAFF,TGTGCCTGGAGTGTTAGCAGGAACACTGAAGCTTTCTTT,.,TRBJ1-1,TRBV30,.
CAWSQLALNNEQFF,TGTGCCTGGAGTCAACTAGCCCTTAACAATGAGCAGTTCTTC,.,TRBJ2-1,TRBV30,.
CASSQAGSTDTQYF,TGCGCCAGCAGCCAAGCCGGGAGCACAGATACGCAGTATTTT,.,TRBJ2-3,TRBV4-1,.
CATSRDLGRVGRNTIYF,TGTGCCACCAGCAGAGATCTCGGCAGGGTAGGAAGAAACACCATATATTTT,.,TRBJ1-3,TRBV15,.
CASSLDRVSYEQYF,TGTGCCAGCAGCCTGGACAGAGTCTCCTACGAGCAGTACTTC,.,TRBJ2-7,TRBV28,.
CSVEGLAGVDGAGANVLTF,TGCAGCGTTGAGGGACTAGCGGGAGTAGACGGGGCTGGGGCCAACGTCCTGACTTTC,.,TRBJ2-6,TRBV29-1,TRBD2
CASSLGPGEGAFF,TGTGCCAGCAGCTTGGGCCCAGGGGAAGGCGCTTTCTTT,.,TRBJ1-1,TRBV5-6,.
CASSLSTGYSPPYEQYF,TGTGCCAGCAGTTTATCAACTGGATACAGCCCCCCCTACGAGCAGTACTTC,once,TRBJ2-7,TRBV27,.
CASSLGGQGPVGAFF,TGCGCCAGCAGCTTGGGAGGACAAGGCCCCGTAGGAGCTTTCTTT,.,TRBJ1-1,TRBV5-1,.
CASRTMTGFTYNEQFF,TGTGCCAGCAGGACCATGACAGGGTTTACCTACAATGAGCAGTTCTTC,.,TRBJ2-1,TRBV2,TRBD1
CASSQAVWNYEQYF,TGTGCCAGCAGCCAGGCGGTATGGAATTACGAGCAGTACTTC,.,TRBJ2-7,TRBV4-2,.
CASSQAGTPAEQFF,TGCGCCAGCAGCCAAGCCGGGACTCCGGCTGAGCAGTTCTTC,.,TRBJ2-1,TRBV4-1,.
CASSFGRGTDTQYF,TGCGCCAGCAGCTTCGGGAGGGGGACAGATACGCAGTATTTT,.,TRBJ2-3,TRBV5-1,TRBD2
CASSQDTSSANTGELFF,TGCGCCAGCAGCCAAGATACCAGTAGCGCGAACACCGGGGAGCTGTTTTTT,.,TRBJ2-2,TRBV4-1,.
CAWSLGTGRNQPQHF,TGTGCCTGGAGTCTGGGGACAGGGAGAAATCAGCCCCAGCATTTT,.,TRBJ1-5,TRBV30,TRBD1
CASSLVSGKAGELFF,TGTGCCAGCAGCTTAGTTTCAGGGAAAGCCGGGGAGCTGTTTTTT,.,TRBJ2-2,TRBV7-2,.
CASSYSTTDFSYEQYF,TGTGCCAGCAGTTACAGTACGACTGACTTCTCCTACGAGCAGTACTTC,.,TRBJ2-7,TRBV6-6,.
CATSRVGRAGYEQYF,TGTGCCACCAGCAGGGTGGGGAGGGCGGGATACGAGCAGTACTTC,.,TRBJ2-7,TRBV15,TRBD2
CASSQVQYMNTEAFF,TGCGCCAGCAGCCAAGTTCAGTACATGAACACTGAAGCTTTCTTT,.,TRBJ1-1,TRBV4-1,.
CASSVMTGQNEKLFF,TGCGCCAGCAGCGTGATGACAGGGCAAAATGAAAAACTGTTTTTT,once,TRBJ1-4,TRBV5-1,TRBD1
CASSPTRTSGSLNEQFF,TGTGCCAGCAGCCCGACCAGGACTAGCGGGAGTTTGAATGAGCAGTTCTTC,.,TRBJ2-1,TRBV13,TRBD2